The 9 T cell receptor beta chains given below trace back to one sample, sequenced in a study of shared clonotypes between healthy human individuals. The repertoire was sequenced with immunoSEQ multiplex PCR; TCRdb's copy has only in-frame clones and lacks some. The data hold about 1.1 million clones, with 70% to 85% observed a single time. Input material: memory CD4+ T cells from PBMCs. Subset indicated: CD45RA-negative fraction. The receptors here all came from a man aged 18 to 30 in good health. Some clones in this sample may be carry-over from other donors' samples.

The genes are TRBV9 and TRBJ2-2; 12 bases are shared with TRBD2. This CDR3 contains 16 residues. The germline V gene encodes CDR1 SGDLS and CDR2 YYNGEE. With 6 bases clipped from V and 6 bases from J, the junction kept 9 bases outside the gene matches. The CDR3: CASTRLAGGSAGELFF. The CDR3 nucleotides read TGTGCCAGCACGCGCCTAGCGGGAGGGAGCGCCGGGGAGCTGTTTTTT.

The chain uses TRBV2 and TRBJ2-3; no reliable D call. V was clipped by 7 bases and J by 6 bases, with 14 bases between them. The CDR3 extends over 13 amino acids. Germline V gives CDR1 SNHLY, CDR2 FYNNEI. CDR3 region: CASNPFFQDTQYF. CDR3 nucleotide sequence: TGTGCCAGCAACCCATTTTTTCAGGATACGCAGTATTTT.

V is TRBV4-1 and J is TRBJ2-6; 7 bases are shared with TRBD1. With V trimmed by 6 bases and J by 2 bases, 10 bases remained unmatched. The CDR3 is made up of 17 amino acids. The germline V gene encodes CDR1 MGHRA and CDR2 YSYEKL. CDR3 DNA sequence: TGCGCCAGCAGTTCCGACAGGGTCCCCCCTGGGGCCAACGTCCTGACTTTC. Protein product: CASSSDRVPPGANVLTF.

This chain joins TRBV19 and TRBJ1-1; the D gene is possibly TRBD1 (6 bases). Trimming cost V 3 bases and J 5 bases, with 19 bases left between them. There are 16 residues in the CDR3. From germline, CDR1 is LNHDA and CDR2 SQIVND (reference sequence). CDR3 amino acids: CASSIAEGGGKTEAFF. The CDR3 DNA reads TGTGCCAGTAGTATTGCAGAAGGGGGTGGGAAAACTGAAGCTTTCTTT.

The chain carries TRBV7-3 and TRBJ1-2; 10 bases map to TRBD1. Germline lookup yields CDR1 SGHTA and CDR2 FQGTGA. The J segment lost 8 bases and the V segment lost 2 bases, leaving 5 bases of the junction unmatched. The CDR3 is 14 amino acids. CDR3 coding DNA: TGTGCCAGCAGCTTAGGACAGGGGGAAGGGGGCTACACCTTC. Translation gives CASSLGQGEGGYTF.

V is TRBV28 and J is TRBJ1-5; the match to TRBD1 covers 11 bases. Germline V gene data show CDR1 as MDHEN and CDR2 as SYDVKM. Trimming took 1 base from V and 7 from J; bases not matched to a gene: 6. This CDR3 is 16 amino acids long. CDR3 loop: CASSLLGTGGTQPQHF. The CDR3 DNA reads TGTGCCAGCAGTTTATTGGGGACAGGGGGGACGCAGCCCCAGCATTTT.

The CDR3 spells CASSPTLAGARETQYF. The DNA of the CDR3 is TGTGCCAGCAGCCCTACTCTAGCGGGAGCGAGAGAGACCCAGTACTTC. This rearrangement joins TRBV7-2 to TRBJ2-5; 10 bases map to TRBD2. Germline CDR1 reads SGHTA; CDR2 reads FQGNSA. The CDR3 loop spans 16 amino acids. With V trimmed by 5 bases and J by 4 bases, 10 bases remained unmatched.

The rearrangement links TRBV25-1 to TRBJ1-1; TRBD1 agrees at 9 bases. Losses at the gene ends were 5 bases for V and 6 bases for J; bases not matched to a gene: 13. The germline V gene encodes CDR1 MGHDK and CDR2 SYGVNS. This CDR3 is 16 amino acids long. The CDR3: CASSHPVGQGRAEAFF. The CDR3 DNA follows: TGTGCCAGCAGTCACCCGGTGGGACAGGGAAGGGCTGAAGCTTTCTTT.

The J gene is TRBJ1-2, the V gene TRBV21-1. TRBV21-1 is deemed a pseudogene. The CDR3 spans 12 residues. The CDR3 protein is CASSRFGYGYTF. CDR3 sequence (DNA): TGTGCCAGCAGCCGCTTTGGCTATGGCTACACCTTC.